The clone carrying this TCR beta chain was counted a few times. The antigen is undetermined. The junction departs from the called germline gene at one end, perhaps through a read error. As to time point: newly diagnosed GD, antithyroid drugs for less than 3 months. There was RNA extracted from PBMCs, and the TCR library was made from it. These data originate in a study of regulatory T cells in long-lasting Graves disease. Both iRepertoire HTBI primers and Arm-PCR of CDR3 regions were used to build the TCR beta libraries. TCRdb fed the multiplex PCR reads into MiXCR, producing one record per CDR3 protein. The data hold a few hundred thousand distinct CDR3 sequences, with around 11% observed a single time. Study results and caveats: Between persistent patients, more than 2,500 public clonotypes were shared, exceeding the roughly 940 shared between new patients.

The same sample was also used in a study of T cells in Graves' hyperthyroidism and ophthalmopathy. That source notes: Investigators excluded patients with uncontrolled infection, other autoimmune disease, pregnancy or lactation.

The clonotype comes from a woman under 30 with Graves disease. The sequenced sample was peripheral blood mononuclear cells (PBMCs), obtained at new diagnosis, from a patient treated with antithyroid drugs.

CDR3 residues: CASGLSIWGQGALALTDTQYF. In DNA form, the CDR3 reads TGTGCCAGCGGTTTATCGATCTGGGGGCAGGGGGCTCTCGCCCTCACAGATACGCAGTATTTT. J is TRBJ2-3 and V is TRBV27, with 8 bases matching TRBD1. The CDR3 has 21 amino acids. CDR1 is MNHEY and CDR2 is SMNVEV in the germline V gene (reference sequence).